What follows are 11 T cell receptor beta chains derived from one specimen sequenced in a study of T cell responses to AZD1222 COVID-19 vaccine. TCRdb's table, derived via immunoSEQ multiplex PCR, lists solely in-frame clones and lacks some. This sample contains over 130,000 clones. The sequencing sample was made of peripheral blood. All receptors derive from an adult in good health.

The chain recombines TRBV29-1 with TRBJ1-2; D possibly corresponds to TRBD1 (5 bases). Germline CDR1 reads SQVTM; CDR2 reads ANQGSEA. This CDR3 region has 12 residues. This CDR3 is CSAAGDLYGYTF. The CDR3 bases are TGCAGTGCGGCTGGGGACCTCTATGGCTACACCTTC.

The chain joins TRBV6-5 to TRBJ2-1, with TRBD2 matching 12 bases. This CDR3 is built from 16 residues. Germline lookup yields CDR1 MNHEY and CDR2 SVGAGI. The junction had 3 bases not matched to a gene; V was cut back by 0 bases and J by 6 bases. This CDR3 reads CASSYSWTSGANEQFF. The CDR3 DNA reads TGTGCCAGCAGTTACTCGTGGACTAGCGGGGCCAATGAGCAGTTCTTC.

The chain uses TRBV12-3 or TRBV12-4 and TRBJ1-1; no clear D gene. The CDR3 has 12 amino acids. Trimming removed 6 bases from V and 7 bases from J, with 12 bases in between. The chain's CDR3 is CASSQSPHEAFF. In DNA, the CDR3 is TGTGCCAGCAGCCAAAGCCCCCATGAAGCTTTCTTT.

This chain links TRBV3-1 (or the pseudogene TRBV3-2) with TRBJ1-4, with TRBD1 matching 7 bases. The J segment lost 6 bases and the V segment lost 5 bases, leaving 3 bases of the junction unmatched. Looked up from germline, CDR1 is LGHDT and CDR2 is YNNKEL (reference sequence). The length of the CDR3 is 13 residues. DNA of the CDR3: TGTGCCAGCAGCGCTGACAGGGATGAAAAACTGTTTTTT. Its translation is CASSADRDEKLFF.

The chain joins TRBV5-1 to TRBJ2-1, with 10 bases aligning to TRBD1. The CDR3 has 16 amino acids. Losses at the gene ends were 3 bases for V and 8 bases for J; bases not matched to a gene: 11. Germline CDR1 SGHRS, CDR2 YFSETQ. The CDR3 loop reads CASSSETGQGWHEQFF. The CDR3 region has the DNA TGCGCCAGCAGCTCCGAGACGGGACAGGGGTGGCATGAGCAGTTCTTC.

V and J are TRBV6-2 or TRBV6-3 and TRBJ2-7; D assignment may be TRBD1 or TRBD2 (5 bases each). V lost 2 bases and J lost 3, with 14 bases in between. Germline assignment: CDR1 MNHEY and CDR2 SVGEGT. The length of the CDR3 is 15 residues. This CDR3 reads CASSYTGTSIYEQYF. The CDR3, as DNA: TGTGCCAGCAGTTACACCGGGACCTCGATCTACGAGCAGTACTTC.

CDR3 sequence (DNA): TGTGCTAGTGGGATCCGGGACAGGGTCGGTGAGCAGTTCTTC. The encoded protein is CASGIRDRVGEQFF. The chain employs TRBV12-5 and TRBJ2-1, with 9 bases matching TRBD1. The CDR3 contains 14 residues. Germline V gene sequence: CDR1 LGHNT, CDR2 FRNRAP. J lost 9 bases, V lost 6 bases, and 9 bases had no gene match.

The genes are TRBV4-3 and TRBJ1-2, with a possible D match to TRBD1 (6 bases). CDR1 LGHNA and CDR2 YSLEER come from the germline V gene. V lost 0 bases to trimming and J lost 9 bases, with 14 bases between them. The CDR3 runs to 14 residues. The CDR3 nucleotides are TGCGCCAGCAGCCAAGACCTGGGACATAATAGCTACACCTTC. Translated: CASSQDLGHNSYTF.

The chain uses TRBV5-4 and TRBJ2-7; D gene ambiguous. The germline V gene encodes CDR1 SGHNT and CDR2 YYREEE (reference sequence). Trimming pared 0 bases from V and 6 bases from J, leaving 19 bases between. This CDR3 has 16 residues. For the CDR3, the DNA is TGTGCCAGCAGCTTGGTTGAGTACCAGCCGACAAGCGAGCAGTACTTC. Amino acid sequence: CASSLVEYQPTSEQYF.

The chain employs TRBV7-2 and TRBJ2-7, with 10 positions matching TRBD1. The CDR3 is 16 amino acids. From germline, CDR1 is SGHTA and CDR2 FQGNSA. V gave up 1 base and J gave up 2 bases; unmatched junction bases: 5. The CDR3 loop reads CASSLGGTGVAYEQYF. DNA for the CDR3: TGTGCCAGCAGCTTAGGGGGGACAGGGGTGGCCTACGAGCAGTACTTC.

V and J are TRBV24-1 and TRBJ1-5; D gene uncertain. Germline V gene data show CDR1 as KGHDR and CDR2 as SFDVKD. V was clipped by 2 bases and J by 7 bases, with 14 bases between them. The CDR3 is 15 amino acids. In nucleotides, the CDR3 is TGTGCCACCAGTGATTGCGAGGCCTCAAGGCAGCCCCAGCATTTT. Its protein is CATSDCEASRQPQHF.